Following are 13 T cell receptor beta chains from one sample sequenced in a study of T cell responses to AZD1222 COVID-19 vaccine. Assay used: immunoSEQ multiplex PCR; TCRdb lists only in-frame clones, some missing. This sample has 70,000 or so clones, with roughly 85% found just once. The starting material was peripheral blood, obtained 28 days after the second AZD1222 dose. Receptor source: an adult who received the AZD1222 COVID-19 vaccine.

This clone rates as medium-sized (0.01 to 0.1%). The V gene is TRBV12-3 or TRBV12-4, the J gene TRBJ2-1; D gene ambiguous. The CDR3 contains 13 residues. V lost 6 bases, J lost 0 bases, and 6 bases lay in between. The CDR3 protein is CASRSSSYNEQFF. The CDR3 region has the DNA TGTGCCAGCAGATCAAGCTCCTACAATGAGCAGTTCTTC.

This sequence joins TRBV4-1 and TRBJ1-6; D uncertain. The germline V gene has CDR1 MGHRA and CDR2 YSYEKL. The CDR3 runs to 15 residues. V was shortened by 0 bases and J by 9 bases, with 12 bases between the two germline ends. CDR3: CASSQDMPSSSPLHF. The CDR3 DNA sequence: TGCGCCAGCAGCCAAGATATGCCCTCTAGTTCACCCCTCCACTTT.

This clone was counted a few times. V is TRBV5-4 and J is TRBJ2-7; D ambiguous. The CDR3 extends over 15 amino acids. Germline CDR1 reads SGHNT; CDR2 reads YYREEE (reference sequence). V dropped 3 bases and J dropped 1 base, with 14 bases sitting between them. The CDR3 loop is CASSSTQDGSYEQYF. The CDR3 DNA is TGTGCCAGCAGCTCGACCCAGGATGGATCCTACGAGCAGTACTTC.

V gene TRBV6-5 combines with J gene TRBJ2-7, with 7 bases lining up with TRBD1. Germline V gene data show CDR1 as MNHEY and CDR2 as SVGAGI. V gave up 4 bases and J gave up 0 bases; unmatched junction bases: 6. This CDR3 is 15 amino acids long. The CDR3 sequence is CASSSTGAPSYEQYF. In DNA form, the CDR3 reads TGTGCCAGCAGTTCCACAGGGGCCCCCTCCTACGAGCAGTACTTC.

The gene calls are TRBV5-6 and TRBJ1-6; D gene uncertain. Germline-derived CDR1 and CDR2 are SGHDT and YYEEEE. With 7 bases removed from V and 8 bases from J, the gap between germline ends came to 10 bases. The CDR3 extends over 12 amino acids. Written as DNA, the CDR3 is TGTGCCAGCCGTGACAAATATTCACCCCTCCACTTT. Its protein product is CASRDKYSPLHF. The complete variable domain, with remaining parts taken from reference TRBV5-6 and TRBJ1-6, reads DAGVTQSPTHLIKTRGQQVTLRCSPKSGHDTVSWYQQALGQGPQFIFQYYEEEERQRGNFPDRFSGHQFPNYSSELNVNALLLGDSALYLCASRDKYSPLHFGNGTRLTVT.

The rearrangement uses TRBV14 and TRBJ1-2; the D is unclear. The CDR3 extends over 13 amino acids. Looked up from germline, CDR1 is SGHDN and CDR2 is FVKESK. Trimming shortened V by 4 bases and J by 8 bases, and 14 bases separated the two germline ends. The CDR3 region is CASSRPSKRGYTF. CDR3 DNA sequence: TGTGCCAGCAGCCGACCCTCTAAAAGGGGCTACACCTTC.

V is TRBV15 and J is TRBJ2-1, with 14 bases lining up with TRBD2. Germline values: CDR1 LNHNV, CDR2 YYDKDF (reference sequence). V lost 0 bases and J lost 5; bases outside the gene matches: 3. This CDR3 is 17 amino acids long. The CDR3 loop reads CATSRDRLAGGDNEQFF. CDR3 nucleotide sequence: TGTGCCACCAGCAGAGACCGACTAGCGGGGGGGGACAATGAGCAGTTCTTC.

The V and J genes are TRBV27 and TRBJ1-5; TRBD1 agrees at 8 bases. The CDR3 has 15 amino acids. V trimming: 8 bases; J trimming: 7 bases; junction bases outside the gene matches: 13. CDR1 is MNHEY, CDR2 SMNVEV, per germline (reference sequence). The DNA of the CDR3 is TGTGCCAGCGGAGAGCGGGGGCAGGGGGCACAGCCCCAGCATTTT. Translation: CASGERGQGAQPQHF.

The chain is built from TRBV7-8 and TRBJ2-5, with D unclear. The germline V gene encodes CDR1 SGHVS and CDR2 FQNEAQ. The CDR3 loop spans 12 amino acids. Trimming pared 4 bases from V and 5 bases from J, leaving 8 bases between. The CDR3 sequence: CASSSVVETQYF. The CDR3 region has the DNA TGTGCCAGCAGCTCCGTTGTTGAGACCCAGTACTTC.

This clone came up a few times. The chain combines TRBV30 with TRBJ1-2, with 7 nucleotides matching TRBD1. CDR3 length: 14 amino acids. V shed 2 bases and J 5 bases; nucleotides not matched to a gene: 8. Per the germline V gene, CDR1 is GTSNPN and CDR2 is SVGIG (reference sequence). Here the CDR3 reads CAWSYLQGRYGYTF. The CDR3 nucleotides read TGTGCCTGGAGTTACCTACAGGGGAGATATGGCTACACCTTC.

V and J are TRBV6-2 or TRBV6-3 and TRBJ2-1; 13 nucleotides agree with TRBD2. V lost 5 bases to trimming and J lost 4 bases; unmatched junction nucleotides: 2. The CDR3 has 15 residues. Germline CDR1 MNHEY, CDR2 SVGEGT. The CDR3 DNA reads TGTGCCAGCAGTCTACTAGCGGGGGGGTACAATGAGCAGTTCTTC. Encoded protein: CASSLLAGGYNEQFF.

This clone was seen a single time. The chain recombines TRBV2 with TRBJ1-1; 10 nucleotides align to TRBD1. V dropped 1 base and J dropped 7; count of bases not matched to a gene: 6. The CDR3 length is 15 residues. CDR1 and CDR2 (germline): SNHLY, FYNNEI. CDR3: CASSEGGQGRGEAFF. The CDR3 nucleotides are TGTGCCAGCAGTGAAGGGGGACAGGGGAGGGGTGAAGCTTTCTTT.

The rearrangement links TRBV19 to TRBJ2-7, with TRBD2 matching 8 bases. CDR1 and CDR2 from the germline V gene are LNHDA and SQIVND (reference sequence). The CDR3 is 15 residues long. V was clipped by 6 bases and J by 6 bases; unmatched bases: 13. CDR3 DNA sequence: TGTGCCAGTAGCCAATCCTCGGGGGGGATAGGCGAGCAGTACTTC. Translation gives CASSQSSGGIGEQYF.